This T cell receptor beta chain was documented in a study of control samples from healthy donors and cancer patients. Generated by immunoSEQ multiplex PCR, the TCRdb table keeps only in-frame clones and is missing some. The table shows about 89,000 clones, with more than 70% occurring only once. This CDR3 has 16 residues. The germline V gene has CDR1 KGHSH and CDR2 LQKENI. V was cut by 5 bases and J by 3 bases, with 19 bases left in between. The rearrangement joins TRBV18 to TRBJ1-2; D is perhaps TRBD1 (5 bases). Sequencing was performed on blood. The sequence came from a woman aged 40-49 years in good health. The CDR3 reads CASSASRWGMDYGYTF. Written as DNA, the CDR3 is TGTGCCAGCTCAGCCTCGAGATGGGGCATGGACTATGGCTACACCTTC.